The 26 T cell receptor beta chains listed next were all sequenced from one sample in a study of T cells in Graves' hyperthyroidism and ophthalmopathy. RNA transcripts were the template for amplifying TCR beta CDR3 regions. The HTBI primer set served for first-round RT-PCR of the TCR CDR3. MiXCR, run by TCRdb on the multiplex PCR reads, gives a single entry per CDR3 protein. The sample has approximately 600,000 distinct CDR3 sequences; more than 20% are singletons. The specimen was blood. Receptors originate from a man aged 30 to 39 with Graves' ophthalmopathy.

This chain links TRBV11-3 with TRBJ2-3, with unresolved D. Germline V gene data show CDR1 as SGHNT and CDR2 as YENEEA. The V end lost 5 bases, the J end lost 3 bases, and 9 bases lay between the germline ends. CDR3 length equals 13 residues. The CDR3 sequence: CASSRGWTDTQYF. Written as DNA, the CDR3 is TGTGCCAGCAGCCGAGGTTGGACAGATACGCAGTATTTT.

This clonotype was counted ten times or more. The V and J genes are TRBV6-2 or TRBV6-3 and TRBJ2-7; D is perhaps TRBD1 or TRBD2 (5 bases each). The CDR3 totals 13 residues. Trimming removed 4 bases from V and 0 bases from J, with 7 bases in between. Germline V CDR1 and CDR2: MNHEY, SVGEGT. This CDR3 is CASSWGTSYEQYF. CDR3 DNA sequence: TGTGCCAGCAGTTGGGGGACCTCCTACGAGCAGTACTTC.

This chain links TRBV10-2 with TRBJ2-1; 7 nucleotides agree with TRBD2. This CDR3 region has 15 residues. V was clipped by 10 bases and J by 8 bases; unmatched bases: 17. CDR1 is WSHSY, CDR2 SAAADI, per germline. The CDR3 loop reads CAIGAGLAAPHEQFF. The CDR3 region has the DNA TGCGCCATCGGAGCGGGGCTAGCGGCGCCCCATGAGCAGTTCTTC.

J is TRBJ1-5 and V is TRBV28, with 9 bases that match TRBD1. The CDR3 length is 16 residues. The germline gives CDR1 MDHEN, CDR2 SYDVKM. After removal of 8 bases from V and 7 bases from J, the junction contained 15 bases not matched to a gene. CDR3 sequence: CASAVQGARFGQPQHF. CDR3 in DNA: TGTGCCAGCGCTGTACAGGGGGCACGATTCGGACAGCCCCAGCATTTT. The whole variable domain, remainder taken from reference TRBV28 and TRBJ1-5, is DVKVTQSSRYLVKRTGEKVFLECVQDMDHENMFWYRQDPGLGLRLIYFSYDVKMKEKGDIPEGYSVSREKKERFSLILESASTNQTSMYLCASAVQGARFGQPQHFGDGTRLSIL.

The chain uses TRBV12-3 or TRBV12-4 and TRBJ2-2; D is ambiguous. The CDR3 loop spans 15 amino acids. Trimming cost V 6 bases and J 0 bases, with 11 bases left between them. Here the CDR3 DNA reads TGTGCCAGCAGACTACTGTTCGCGAACACCGGGGAGCTGTTTTTT. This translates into CASRLLFANTGELFF.

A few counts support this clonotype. The CDR3 sequence: CASSQEGSSSGNTIYF. CDR3 nucleotides: TGTGCCAGCAGCCAAGAGGGCAGTAGCTCTGGAAACACCATATATTTT. This chain joins TRBV3-1 and TRBJ1-3, with D unclear. The CDR3 sequence is 16 residues long. CDR1 is LGHDT and CDR2 is YNNKEL in the germline V gene (reference sequence). Trimming took off 0 bases at V and 0 bases at J, with 9 bases between the two ends.

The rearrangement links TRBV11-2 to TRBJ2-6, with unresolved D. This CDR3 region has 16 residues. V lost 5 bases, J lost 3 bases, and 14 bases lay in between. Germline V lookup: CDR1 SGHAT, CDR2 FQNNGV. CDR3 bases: TGTGCCAGCAGCCCCAAAAGGGTAGTTGGGGCCAACGTCCTGACTTTC. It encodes CASSPKRVVGANVLTF.

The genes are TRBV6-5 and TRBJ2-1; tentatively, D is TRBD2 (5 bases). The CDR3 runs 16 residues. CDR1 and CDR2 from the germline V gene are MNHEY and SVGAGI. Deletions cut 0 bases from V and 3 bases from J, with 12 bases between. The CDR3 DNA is TGTGCCAGCAGTTACTCTATTCTAGCACTCTACAATGAGCAGTTCTTC. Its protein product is CASSYSILALYNEQFF.

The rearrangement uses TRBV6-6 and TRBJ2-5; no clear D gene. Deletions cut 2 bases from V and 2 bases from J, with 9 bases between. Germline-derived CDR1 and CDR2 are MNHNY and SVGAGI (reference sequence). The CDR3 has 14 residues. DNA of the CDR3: TGTGCCAGCAGTTACGGTCGGAAACAAGAGACCCAGTACTTC. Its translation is CASSYGRKQETQYF.

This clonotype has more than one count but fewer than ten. DNA for the CDR3: TGTGCCAGCAGTGAAGCCGGCGGGAGTTCTTCCTACGAGCAGTACTTC. Amino acid sequence: CASSEAGGSSSYEQYF. The rearrangement uses TRBV6-1 and TRBJ2-7, with TRBD2 matching over 7 bases. Germline assignment: CDR1 MNHNS and CDR2 SASEGT. The V segment lost 0 bases and the J segment 1 base; nucleotides outside the gene matches: 6. This CDR3 has 16 residues.

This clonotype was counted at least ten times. Written as DNA, the CDR3 is TGTGCCAGCAGCTCCGGGGGCAGGACTGAAGCTTTCTTT. It is translated as CASSSGGRTEAFF. The chain has TRBV7-3 and TRBJ1-1; a possible D gene is TRBD1 (6 bases). Trimming left V 4 bases short and J 5 bases short, with 11 bases between. The CDR3 is 13 amino acids. Germline V gene data show CDR1 as SGHTA and CDR2 as FQGTGA. The variable domain in full, completed from reference TRBV7-3 and TRBJ1-1, reads GAGVSQTPSNKVTEKGKYVELRCDPISGHTALYWYRQSLGQGPEFLIYFQGTGAADDSGLPNDRFFAVRPEGSVSTLKIQRTERGDSAVYLCASSSGGRTEAFFGQGTRLTVV.

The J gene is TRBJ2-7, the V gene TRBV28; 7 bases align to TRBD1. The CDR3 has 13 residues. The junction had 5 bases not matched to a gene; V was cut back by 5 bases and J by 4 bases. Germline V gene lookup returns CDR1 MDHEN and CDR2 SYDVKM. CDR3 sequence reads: CASSPQTGYEQYF. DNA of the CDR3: TGTGCCAGCAGTCCTCAGACAGGGTACGAGCAGTACTTC.

This chain's CDR3 is CASSLGLVWEGETQYF. The CDR3 coding sequence is TGTGCCAGCAGCTTAGGCCTGGTGTGGGAGGGGGAGACCCAGTACTTC. The V gene is TRBV13, the J gene TRBJ2-5, with 7 bases fitting TRBD2. V trimming: 0 bases; J trimming: 5 bases; junction bases outside the gene matches: 9. From germline, CDR1 is PRHDT and CDR2 FYEKMQ (reference sequence). CDR3 length: 16 amino acids.

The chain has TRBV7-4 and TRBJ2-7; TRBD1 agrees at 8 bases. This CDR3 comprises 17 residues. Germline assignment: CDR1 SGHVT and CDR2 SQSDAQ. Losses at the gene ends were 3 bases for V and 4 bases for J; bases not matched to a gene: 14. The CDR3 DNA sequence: TGTGCCAGCAGCTTCCACCCTGATTGGCAGGGGGCGTACGAGCAGTACTTC. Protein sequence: CASSFHPDWQGAYEQYF.

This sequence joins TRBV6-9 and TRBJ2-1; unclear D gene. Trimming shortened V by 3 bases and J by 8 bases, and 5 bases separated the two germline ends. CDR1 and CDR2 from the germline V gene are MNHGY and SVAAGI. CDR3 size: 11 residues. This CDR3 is CASSYPYEQFF. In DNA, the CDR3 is TGTGCCAGCAGTTACCCCTATGAGCAGTTCTTC.

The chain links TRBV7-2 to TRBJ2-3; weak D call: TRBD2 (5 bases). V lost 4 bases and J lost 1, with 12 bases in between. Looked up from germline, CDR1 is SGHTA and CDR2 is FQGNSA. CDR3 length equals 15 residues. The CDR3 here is CASSSAELGTDTQYF. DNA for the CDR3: TGTGCCAGCAGCTCCGCCGAACTAGGCACAGATACGCAGTATTTT. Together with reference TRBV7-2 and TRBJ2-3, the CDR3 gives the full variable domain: GAGVSQSPSNKVTEKGKDVELRCDPISGHTALYWYRQSLGQGLEFLIYFQGNSAPDKSGLPSDRFSAERTGGSVSTLTIQRTQQEDSAVYLCASSSAELGTDTQYFGPGTRLTVL.

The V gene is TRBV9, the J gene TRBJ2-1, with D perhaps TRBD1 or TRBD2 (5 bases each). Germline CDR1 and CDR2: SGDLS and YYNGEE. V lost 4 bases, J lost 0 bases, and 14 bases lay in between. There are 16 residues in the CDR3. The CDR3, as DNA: TGTGCCAGCAGCCAGCGGACACCGAGCTCCTACAATGAGCAGTTCTTC. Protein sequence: CASSQRTPSSYNEQFF.

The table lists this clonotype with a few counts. Here the CDR3 reads CASSLRQGGGEAFF. The CDR3 DNA reads as TGTGCCAGCAGTTTACGTCAGGGAGGCGGGGAAGCTTTCTTT. The V gene is TRBV12-3 or TRBV12-4, the J gene TRBJ1-1; D perhaps matches TRBD1 (5 bases). Trimming took off 2 bases at V and 8 bases at J, with 15 bases between the two ends. The CDR3 has 14 amino acids.

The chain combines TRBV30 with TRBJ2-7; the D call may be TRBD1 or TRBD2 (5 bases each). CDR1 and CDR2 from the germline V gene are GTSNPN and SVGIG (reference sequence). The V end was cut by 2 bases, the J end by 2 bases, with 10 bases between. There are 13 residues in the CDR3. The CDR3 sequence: CAWSSGTPYEQYF. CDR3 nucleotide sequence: TGTGCCTGGAGTTCCGGGACCCCCTACGAGCAGTACTTC. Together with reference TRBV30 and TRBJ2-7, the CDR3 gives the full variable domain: SQTIHQWPATLVQPVGSPLSLECTVEGTSNPNLYWYRQAAGRGLQLLFYSVGIGQISSEVPQNLSASRPQDRQFILSSKKLLLSDSGFYLCAWSSGTPYEQYFGPGTRLTVT.

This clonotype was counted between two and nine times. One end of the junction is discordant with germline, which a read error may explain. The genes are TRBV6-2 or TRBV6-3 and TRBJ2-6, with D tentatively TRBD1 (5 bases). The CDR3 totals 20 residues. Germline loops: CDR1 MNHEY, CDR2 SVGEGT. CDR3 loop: CASSRRGRNTYYSGANVLTF. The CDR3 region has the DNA TGTGCCAGCAGTCGGCGCGGCCGGAACACCTACTACTCTGGGGCCAACGTCCTGACCTTC.

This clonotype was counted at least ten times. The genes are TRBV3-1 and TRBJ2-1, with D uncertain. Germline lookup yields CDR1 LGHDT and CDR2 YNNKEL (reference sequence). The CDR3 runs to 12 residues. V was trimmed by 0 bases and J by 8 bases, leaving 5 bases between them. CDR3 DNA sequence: TGTGCCAGCAGCCAAGATGTGGATGAGCAGTTCTTC. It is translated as CASSQDVDEQFF.

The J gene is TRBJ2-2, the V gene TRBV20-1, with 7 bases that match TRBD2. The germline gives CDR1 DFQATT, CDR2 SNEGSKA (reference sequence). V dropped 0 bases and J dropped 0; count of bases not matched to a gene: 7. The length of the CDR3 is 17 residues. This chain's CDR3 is CSARDRTGTTNTGELFF. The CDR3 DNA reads TGCAGTGCTAGAGACCGAACCGGGACTACGAACACCGGGGAGCTGTTTTTT.

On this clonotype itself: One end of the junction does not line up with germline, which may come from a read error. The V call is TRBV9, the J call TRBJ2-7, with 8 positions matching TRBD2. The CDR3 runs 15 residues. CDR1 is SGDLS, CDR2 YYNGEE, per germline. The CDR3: CASSASGTSSSEQYF. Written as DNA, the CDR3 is TGTGCCAGCAGCGCCTCCGGGACTAGTTCCTCCGAGCAGTACTTC.

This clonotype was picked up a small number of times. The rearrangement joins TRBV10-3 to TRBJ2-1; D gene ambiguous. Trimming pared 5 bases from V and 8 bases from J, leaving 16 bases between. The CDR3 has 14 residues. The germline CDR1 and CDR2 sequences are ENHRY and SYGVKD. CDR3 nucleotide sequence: TGTGCCATCAGTACCGGGTCAAATTACGATGAGCAGTTCTTC. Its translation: CAISTGSNYDEQFF.

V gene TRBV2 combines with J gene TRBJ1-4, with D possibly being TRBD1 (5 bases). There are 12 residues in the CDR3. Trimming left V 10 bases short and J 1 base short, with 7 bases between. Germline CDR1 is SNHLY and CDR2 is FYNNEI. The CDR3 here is CATRETNEKLFF. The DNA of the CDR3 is TGTGCCACCAGGGAAACTAATGAAAAACTGTTTTTT.

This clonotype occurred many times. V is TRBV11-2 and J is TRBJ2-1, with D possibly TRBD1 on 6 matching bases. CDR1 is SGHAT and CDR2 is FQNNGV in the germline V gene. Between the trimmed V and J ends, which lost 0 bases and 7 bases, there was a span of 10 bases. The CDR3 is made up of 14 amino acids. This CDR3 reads CASSLEVRGNEQFF. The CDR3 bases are TGTGCCAGCAGCTTAGAGGTCAGGGGTAATGAGCAGTTCTTC.